The sequence of this T cell receptor beta chain was determined in a study of CD8 T cells in Susac syndrome. CDR3 length: 12 residues. Per the germline V gene, CDR1 is SQVTM and CDR2 is ANQGSEA. Between the trimmed V and J ends, which lost 5 bases and 5 bases, there was a span of 13 bases. With random hexamers, reverse transcription was performed on about 0.5 to 1 ug of RNA. TCRdb reanalysed the immunoSEQ multiplex PCR reads using MiXCR and keeps one entry per CDR3 protein. The sample records roughly 190,000 distinct CDR3 sequences, about 95% being singletons. This clonotype was sampled from a human donor in good health. The source material was CD4+ T cells from PBMCs. This chain uses TRBV29-1 with TRBJ2-7, with D maybe TRBD1 (5 bases). The DNA of the CDR3 is TGCAGCGTTCAGGTGGTCAGGGACGAGCAGTACTTC. Protein: CSVQVVRDEQYF.